Below, 28 T cell receptor beta chains from the same sample are listed, as sequenced in a study of blood T cell repertoires in COVID-19. TCRdb's table, derived via immunoSEQ multiplex PCR, lists solely in-frame clones and lacks some. The repertoire holds roughly 220,000 clones, with about four fifths as singletons. Specimen: PBMCs or T cells enriched from blood (not recorded which). These receptors came from a woman between 40 and 55 years old with acute COVID-19.

The chain is built from TRBV9 and TRBJ1-5; TRBD1 agrees at 7 bases. The CDR3 sequence is 15 residues long. Germline CDR1 and CDR2: SGDLS and YYNGEE. The junction had 3 bases not matched to a gene; V was cut back by 3 bases and J by 0 bases. CDR3 bases: TGTGCCAGCAGCGCCGGGACAGATAGCAATCAGCCCCAGCATTTT. Protein product: CASSAGTDSNQPQHF. Drawing the rest from reference TRBV9 and TRBJ1-5, the complete variable domain is DSGVTQTPKHLITATGQRVTLRCSPRSGDLSVYWYQQSLDQGLQFLIQYYNGEERAKGNILERFSAQQFPDLHSELNLSSLELGDSALYFCASSAGTDSNQPQHFGDGTRLSIL.

This chain joins TRBV19 and TRBJ2-1; 9 bases map to TRBD2. J was trimmed by 3 bases and V by 3 bases; bases with no gene match: 9. The CDR3 has 17 residues. Germline V lookup: CDR1 LNHDA, CDR2 SQIVND (reference sequence). CDR3 region: CASSIIPAGGYYNEQFF. CDR3 nucleotide sequence: TGTGCCAGTAGTATCATCCCAGCGGGGGGCTACTACAATGAGCAGTTCTTC.

This chain uses TRBV7-3 with TRBJ1-2, with a possible D match to TRBD1 (5 bases). CDR1 and CDR2 from the germline V gene are SGHTA and FQGTGA. Trimming pared 5 bases from V and 4 bases from J, leaving 14 bases between. CDR3 size: 14 residues. In nucleotides, the CDR3 is TGTGCCAGCAGCCCCGTACCAGGGCCCTATGGCTACACCTTC. Amino acid sequence: CASSPVPGPYGYTF.

V is TRBV6-5 and J is TRBJ1-1; D is possibly TRBD1 (6 bases). CDR3 length: 15 residues. Germline V CDR1 and CDR2: MNHEY, SVGAGI. V shed 2 bases and J shed 2 bases, with 12 bases lying between them. CDR3 sequence: CASSYLDRPNTEAFF. CDR3 nucleotide sequence: TGTGCCAGCAGTTACCTAGACAGGCCTAACACTGAAGCTTTCTTT.

V and J are TRBV3-1 (or the pseudogene TRBV3-2) and TRBJ2-4; 10 nucleotides agree with TRBD2. The V segment lost 0 bases and the J segment 4 bases; nucleotides outside the gene matches: 6. Germline V gene data show CDR1 as LGHDT and CDR2 as YNNKEL (reference sequence). The CDR3 consists of 17 residues. The CDR3 here is CASSQDFGTSEKNIQYF. The CDR3, as DNA: TGTGCCAGCAGCCAAGATTTCGGGACTAGCGAGAAAAACATTCAGTACTTC.

The chain links TRBV6-1 to TRBJ1-4, with TRBD1 matching over 9 bases. Germline trimming cut 4 bases from V and 2 bases from J; bases unmatched to any gene: 2. Germline V gene data show CDR1 as MNHNS and CDR2 as SASEGT. This CDR3 region has 15 residues. CDR3 sequence reads: CASSAGTGTNEKLFF. In nucleotides, the CDR3 is TGTGCCAGCAGTGCAGGGACAGGGACTAATGAAAAACTGTTTTTT.

This rearrangement joins TRBV9 to TRBJ2-7; 12 bases align to TRBD2. Germline V gene data show CDR1 as SGDLS and CDR2 as YYNGEE. The CDR3 is 17 residues long. Trimming cost V 4 bases and J 5 bases; bases outside gene matches: 13. Here the CDR3 reads CASSPRGLAGGPNEQYF. The DNA for the CDR3 is TGTGCCAGCAGCCCCCGTGGCCTAGCGGGGGGGCCCAACGAGCAGTACTTC.

The J gene is TRBJ1-5, the V gene TRBV4-2; no firm D call. V lost 1 base to trimming and J lost 1 base, with 11 bases between them. The germline V gene encodes CDR1 LGHNA and CDR2 YNFKEQ. The CDR3 contains 16 residues. This CDR3 reads CASSQAEGRSNQPQHF. DNA of the CDR3: TGTGCCAGCAGCCAAGCAGAGGGCCGGAGCAATCAGCCCCAGCATTTT.

This clone appeared a single time. The chain combines TRBV25-1 with TRBJ2-1, with 11 bases lining up with TRBD2. This CDR3 is 15 amino acids long. Germline trimming cut 4 bases from V and 7 bases from J; bases unmatched to any gene: 6. Looked up from germline, CDR1 is MGHDK and CDR2 is SYGVNS. The CDR3 DNA is TGTGCCAGCAGTGTACTAGCGGGAGTAACGAATGAGCAGTTCTTC. Its protein product is CASSVLAGVTNEQFF.

The chain employs TRBV4-3 and TRBJ2-1; 8 positions agree with TRBD2. The germline V gene encodes CDR1 LGHNA and CDR2 YSLEER. J gave up 2 bases and V 0 bases, and 0 bases lay outside the gene matches. CDR3 length: 15 residues. CDR3 residues: CASSQELAAYNEQFF. The CDR3 DNA reads as TGCGCCAGCAGCCAAGAACTAGCGGCCTACAATGAGCAGTTCTTC.

This chain joins TRBV19 and TRBJ1-1; 7 bases fit TRBD1. Germline CDR1 and CDR2: LNHDA and SQIVND (reference sequence). The V segment lost 5 bases and the J segment 3 bases; nucleotides outside the gene matches: 6. This CDR3 spans 14 amino acids. The DNA for the CDR3 is TGTGCCAGTAGTCCCAGGGGGTATTACACTGAAGCTTTCTTT. It translates to CASSPRGYYTEAFF.

This chain uses TRBV5-6 with TRBJ2-3, with TRBD1 matching 7 bases. Trimming took 4 bases from V and 1 from J; bases not matched to a gene: 6. The germline V gene encodes CDR1 SGHDT and CDR2 YYEEEE. The CDR3 runs 15 residues. Here the CDR3 DNA reads TGTGCCAGCAGCCGATGGGACAGTGGCACAGATACGCAGTATTTT. Protein: CASSRWDSGTDTQYF.

The gene calls are TRBV5-5 and TRBJ1-1, with a tentative D call TRBD1 (6 bases). The CDR3 is made up of 15 amino acids. The germline CDR1 and CDR2 sequences are SGHKS and YYEKEE (reference sequence). The V gene lost 2 bases and the J gene lost 1 base, with 12 bases spanning the gap. In DNA form, the CDR3 reads TGTGCCAGCAGCTTAACGGGGACAAAGAACACTGAAGCTTTCTTT. Protein: CASSLTGTKNTEAFF.

This clone has at least ten counts. This chain links TRBV28 with TRBJ2-1; D may be TRBD1 (6 bases). The CDR3 loop spans 13 amino acids. CDR1 MDHEN and CDR2 SYDVKM come from the germline V gene. As DNA, the CDR3 is TGTGCAACCCACAGGGTTGGGTCCAATGAGCAGTTCTTC. This translates into CATHRVGSNEQFF.

The rearrangement uses TRBV4-1 and TRBJ2-4; maybe TRBD2 (5 bases). Germline values: CDR1 MGHRA, CDR2 YSYEKL. The CDR3 totals 17 residues. Trimming took 1 base from V and 1 from J, leaving 14 bases between them. Here the CDR3 DNA reads TGCGCCAGCAGCCAAGTGGCAGTCTGGGAGGCCAAAAACATTCAGTACTTC. Its translation is CASSQVAVWEAKNIQYF.

The chain couples TRBV4-2 to TRBJ2-3; 12 nucleotides agree with TRBD2. Germline CDR1 is LGHNA and CDR2 is YNFKEQ. The CDR3 extends over 16 amino acids. V trimming: 1 base; J trimming: 5 bases; junction bases outside the gene matches: 4. CDR3 sequence (DNA): TGTGCCAGCAGCCAAGGGACTAGCGGGGCGAGAGATACGCAGTATTTT. Encoded protein: CASSQGTSGARDTQYF.

The rearrangement joins TRBV28 to TRBJ1-1; D might be TRBD1 (6 bases). Germline CDR1 reads MDHEN; CDR2 reads SYDVKM. The CDR3 contains 11 residues. Between the trimmed V and J ends, which lost 6 bases and 5 bases, there was a span of 7 bases. This CDR3 is CASRQGTEAFF. The CDR3 coding sequence is TGTGCCAGCAGACAGGGAACTGAAGCTTTCTTT. The entire variable domain, with the rest obtained from reference TRBV28 and TRBJ1-1, is as follows: DVKVTQSSRYLVKRTGEKVFLECVQDMDHENMFWYRQDPGLGLRLIYFSYDVKMKEKGDIPEGYSVSREKKERFSLILESASTNQTSMYLCASRQGTEAFFGQGTRLTVV.

V gene TRBV6-5 combines with J gene TRBJ1-1, with a possible D match to TRBD1 (6 bases). The CDR3 runs 14 residues. The V end was cut by 7 bases, the J end by 3 bases, with 15 bases between. CDR1 and CDR2 (germline): MNHEY, SVGAGI. The DNA of the CDR3 is TGTGCCAGCAAAAAAATGGACAGAGACACTGAAGCTTTCTTT. This translates into CASKKMDRDTEAFF.

The chain employs TRBV6-2 or TRBV6-3 and TRBJ2-7; the D is unclear. Per germline, CDR1 MNHEY and CDR2 SVGEGT. This CDR3 contains 15 residues. Trimming shortened V by 2 bases and J by 0 bases, and 11 bases separated the two germline ends. CDR3 in DNA: TGTGCCAGCAGTTACACTCCCGAGAGCTCCTACGAGCAGTACTTC. Translating gives CASSYTPESSYEQYF.

V usage is TRBV12-3 or TRBV12-4 and J usage is TRBJ1-1; 8 nucleotides agree with TRBD1. The CDR3 runs 13 residues. Trimming removed 8 bases from V and 5 bases from J; junction bases left unmatched: 7. CDR3 nucleotide sequence: TGTGCCAGCGACAGGGGCCTGCGTACTGAAGCTTTCTTT. Amino acid sequence: CASDRGLRTEAFF.

The chain has TRBV3-1 (or the pseudogene TRBV3-2) and TRBJ2-2; 7 bases align to TRBD1. The CDR3 extends over 14 amino acids. Germline V lookup: CDR1 LGHDT, CDR2 YNNKEL (reference sequence). Trimming cost V 3 bases and J 3 bases; bases outside gene matches: 1. The DNA for the CDR3 is TGTGCCAGCAGCCAGGGACAGTACACCGGGGAGCTGTTTTTT. Protein: CASSQGQYTGELFF.

This rearrangement joins TRBV30 to TRBJ1-2; the match to TRBD1 covers 8 bases. V shed 5 bases, J shed 7 bases, and the junction held 9 bases outside the gene matches. Germline V gene sequence: CDR1 GTSNPN, CDR2 SVGIG (reference sequence). This CDR3 contains 13 residues. The CDR3 DNA sequence: TGTGCCTGGCTTTCGACAGGGGTGGTTGGCTACACCTTC. Translating it yields CAWLSTGVVGYTF.

This rearrangement joins TRBV7-2 to TRBJ2-3; unclear D gene. The CDR3 has 16 amino acids. Trimming cost V 2 bases and J 2 bases, with 14 bases left between them. Looked up from germline, CDR1 is SGHTA and CDR2 is FQGNSA. The CDR3 spells CASSLSPSYLTDTQYF. The DNA of the CDR3 is TGTGCCAGCAGCTTATCGCCTAGTTATCTCACAGATACGCAGTATTTT.

The V gene is TRBV27, the J gene TRBJ1-5; D remains unclear. The CDR3 spans 15 residues. V lost 3 bases and J lost 0, with 9 bases in between. The germline V gene has CDR1 MNHEY and CDR2 SMNVEV (reference sequence). The CDR3 loop is CASSFRENSNQPQHF. In DNA, the CDR3 is TGTGCCAGCAGTTTTCGGGAGAATAGCAATCAGCCCCAGCATTTT.

This chain joins TRBV25-1 and TRBJ2-2; D may be TRBD1 (5 bases). Germline V CDR1 and CDR2: MGHDK, SYGVNS. This CDR3 region has 17 residues. Trimming removed 0 bases at V and 2 bases at J, with 13 bases between. This CDR3 reads CASSEYAAGLNTGELFF. For the CDR3, the DNA is TGTGCCAGCAGTGAATATGCGGCAGGGCTAAACACCGGGGAGCTGTTTTTT.

This rearrangement joins TRBV9 to TRBJ2-2; 9 bases are a match to TRBD2. Germline trimming cut 3 bases from V and 3 bases from J; bases unmatched to any gene: 9. This CDR3 is 17 amino acids long. CDR1 and CDR2 (germline): SGDLS, YYNGEE. The CDR3, as DNA: TGTGCCAGCAGCGCCTTCCTCATAGCGGGAGACACCGGGGAGCTGTTTTTT. Residues: CASSAFLIAGDTGELFF.

The rearrangement links TRBV4-1 to TRBJ2-7; 10 bases line up with TRBD1. This CDR3 is 14 amino acids long. V shed 4 bases, J shed 0 bases, and the junction held 0 bases outside the gene matches. Germline assignment: CDR1 MGHRA and CDR2 YSYEKL. The CDR3 spells CASSRTGGSYEQYF. The CDR3, as DNA: TGCGCCAGCAGCCGGACAGGGGGCTCCTACGAGCAGTACTTC.

This clone was found once. The genes are TRBV7-2 and TRBJ2-2, with 7 bases fitting TRBD2. The CDR3 length is 15 residues. After removal of 4 bases from V and 2 bases from J, the junction contained 4 bases not matched to a gene. Germline V gives CDR1 SGHTA, CDR2 FQGNSA. CDR3 bases: TGTGCCAGCAGCTCGAGCGGGAAAAACACCGGGGAGCTGTTTTTT. Its translation: CASSSSGKNTGELFF.